This entry lists 19 T cell receptor beta chains sequenced from one sample in a study of blood T cell repertoires in COVID-19. Using immunoSEQ multiplex PCR, the repertoire was profiled, and TCRdb retains in-frame clones only, with some absent. Of a few hundred thousand clones in the sample, more than 85% were seen once. Sequenced: PBMCs or T cells enriched from blood (not recorded which). The receptors come from a woman between 40 and 55 years old who had been exposed to COVID-19.

The chain is built from TRBV5-5 and TRBJ1-1; a weak D match, TRBD1 (6 bases). The CDR3 totals 19 residues. In germline, CDR1 is SGHKS, CDR2 YYEKEE (reference sequence). V dropped 4 bases and J dropped 0 bases, with 25 bases sitting between them. The DNA of the CDR3 is TGTGCCAGCAGCGCACACAGGGTTGGTCTTACTATGGTGAACACTGAAGCTTTCTTT. Its protein is CASSAHRVGLTMVNTEAFF.

J is TRBJ1-2 and V is TRBV3-1 (or the pseudogene TRBV3-2); TRBD1 matches at 8 bases. This CDR3 spans 14 amino acids. Per germline, CDR1 LGHDT and CDR2 YNNKEL (reference sequence). After removal of 4 bases from V and 5 bases from J, the junction contained 6 bases not matched to a gene. The CDR3 sequence is CASSRRQGPYGYTF. The CDR3 bases are TGTGCCAGCAGCCGCAGACAGGGGCCATATGGCTACACCTTC.

This sequence joins TRBV15 and TRBJ1-5, with TRBD1 matching over 7 bases. J was trimmed by 5 bases and V by 4 bases; bases with no gene match: 5. The CDR3 extends over 14 amino acids. Germline loops: CDR1 LNHNV, CDR2 YYDKDF (reference sequence). Here the CDR3 reads CATSKTGPHQPQHF. CDR3 sequence (DNA): TGTGCCACCAGCAAGACAGGGCCTCATCAGCCCCAGCATTTT.

This clone was recorded once. The gene calls are TRBV7-6 and TRBJ2-1; D not resolved. Deletions cut 2 bases from V and 4 bases from J, with 18 bases between. This CDR3 region has 17 residues. Germline V gene sequence: CDR1 SGHVS, CDR2 FNYEAQ. The CDR3 is CASSLRISLEDYNEQFF. The CDR3 coding sequence is TGTGCCAGCAGCTTAAGGATTAGTCTTGAGGATTACAATGAGCAGTTCTTC. The full variable domain, completed using reference TRBV7-6 and TRBJ2-1, is GAGVSQSPRYKVTKRGQDVALRCDPISGHVSLYWYRQALGQGPEFLTYFNYEAQQDKSGLPNDRFSAERPEGSISTLTIQRTEQRDSAMYRCASSLRISLEDYNEQFFGPGTRLTVL.

V and J are TRBV6-5 and TRBJ1-5; a weak D match, TRBD1 (6 bases). The CDR3 loop spans 13 amino acids. Germline-derived CDR1 and CDR2 are MNHEY and SVGAGI. V lost 6 bases and J lost 3, with 9 bases in between. This chain's CDR3 is CASRQGVNQPQHF. Written as DNA, the CDR3 is TGTGCCAGCAGACAGGGAGTCAATCAGCCCCAGCATTTT.

This clone was recorded a few times. This chain links TRBV4-1 with TRBJ1-3; the D is unclear. The length of the CDR3 is 17 residues. V was cut by 0 bases and J by 0 bases, with 12 bases left in between. Per the germline V gene, CDR1 is MGHRA and CDR2 is YSYEKL. For the CDR3, the DNA is TGCGCCAGCAGCCAAGATTTGTTCGTCAGCTCTGGAAACACCATATATTTT. Encoded protein: CASSQDLFVSSGNTIYF.

J is TRBJ2-2 and V is TRBV19; 8 positions match TRBD1. The CDR3 totals 16 residues. Per the germline V gene, CDR1 is LNHDA and CDR2 is SQIVND (reference sequence). J lost 5 bases, V lost 5 bases, and 10 bases had no gene match. Here the CDR3 reads CASSLLGQGLTGELFF. DNA for the CDR3: TGTGCCAGTAGTCTCCTCGGACAGGGTTTAACCGGGGAGCTGTTTTTT.

The chain combines TRBV5-4 with TRBJ1-4; no definite D call. The ends were cut back, 2 bases at V and 3 bases at J, with 17 bases in the middle. The CDR3 consists of 17 residues. CDR1 and CDR2 from the germline V gene are SGHNT and YYREEE (reference sequence). This CDR3 reads CASSFDGLAGANEKLFF. In DNA, the CDR3 is TGTGCCAGCAGCTTTGACGGGCTAGCAGGAGCTAATGAAAAACTGTTTTTT.

This chain links TRBV6-5 with TRBJ1-1, with D perhaps TRBD1 (6 bases). Germline values: CDR1 MNHEY, CDR2 SVGAGI. The ends were cut back, 2 bases at V and 3 bases at J, with 13 bases in the middle. The CDR3 is 15 residues long. The CDR3 is CASSYSPRGDTEAFF. DNA of the CDR3: TGTGCCAGCAGTTACAGCCCCAGGGGAGACACTGAAGCTTTCTTT.

The V call is TRBV7-2, the J call TRBJ2-5; 7 bases agree with TRBD2. The length of the CDR3 is 15 residues. With V trimmed by 3 bases and J by 1 base, 5 bases remained unmatched. The V gene's germline CDR1 is SGHTA and CDR2 FQGNSA. The CDR3 nucleotides are TGTGCCAGCAGCTTCTGGACTAGGTCCCAAGAGACCCAGTACTTC. Protein: CASSFWTRSQETQYF.

This clone was found once. V gene TRBV12-2 combines with J gene TRBJ1-1; TRBD1 is the table's D call and was not checked against the DNA. TRBV12-2 is given as a pseudogene. The CDR3 consists of 15 residues. In DNA, the CDR3 is TGTGCAAGTCGCATTTCGACAGACATGAACACTGAAGCTTTCTTT. It specifies CASRISTDMNTEAFF.

The chain joins TRBV7-3 to TRBJ1-1, with a tentative D call TRBD1 (5 bases). With 2 bases removed from V and 0 bases from J, the gap between germline ends came to 16 bases. The CDR3 spans 17 residues. Germline lookup yields CDR1 SGHTA and CDR2 FQGTGA. CDR3 sequence: CASSLLGRQTMNTEAFF. As DNA, the CDR3 is TGTGCCAGCAGCTTATTAGGCCGACAGACCATGAACACTGAAGCTTTCTTT.

The chain combines TRBV6-5 with TRBJ1-3; D is uncertain. The V end was cut by 7 bases, the J end by 7 bases, with 14 bases between. The CDR3 totals 13 residues. In germline, CDR1 is MNHEY, CDR2 SVGAGI. CDR3 amino acids: CASTAPLRNTIYF. For the CDR3, the DNA is TGTGCCAGCACCGCGCCCCTACGCAACACCATATATTTT.

The genes are TRBV4-1 and TRBJ2-1, with a tentative D call TRBD1 (5 bases). This CDR3 comprises 14 residues. Trimming shortened V by 0 bases and J by 8 bases, and 11 bases separated the two germline ends. Germline values: CDR1 MGHRA, CDR2 YSYEKL. CDR3 protein: CASSQDQGFDEQFF. CDR3 sequence (DNA): TGCGCCAGCAGCCAAGACCAGGGTTTCGATGAGCAGTTCTTC.

This clone was picked up a small number of times. This chain links TRBV4-1 with TRBJ2-2; 9 positions match TRBD1. The CDR3 loop spans 17 amino acids. V lost 4 bases to trimming and J lost 3 bases; unmatched junction nucleotides: 9. Germline V gene sequence: CDR1 MGHRA, CDR2 YSYEKL. CDR3 in amino acids: CASSRDRGTEHTGELFF. For the CDR3, the DNA is TGCGCCAGCAGCCGAGACAGGGGGACAGAGCACACCGGGGAGCTGTTTTTT.

V usage is TRBV9 and J usage is TRBJ2-7; no reliable D call. Germline V gene lookup returns CDR1 SGDLS and CDR2 YYNGEE. This CDR3 contains 14 residues. Trimming cost V 4 bases and J 2 bases, with 13 bases left between them. CDR3 residues: CASSPSAAAYEQYF. The CDR3 DNA follows: TGTGCCAGCAGCCCCTCGGCGGCCGCCTACGAGCAGTACTTC.

V is TRBV10-2 and J is TRBJ1-1; D is perhaps TRBD1 (6 bases). Germline values: CDR1 WSHSY, CDR2 SAAADI. V was cut by 3 bases and J by 4 bases, with 12 bases left in between. CDR3 length equals 14 residues. In DNA, the CDR3 is TGCGCCAGCAGTGATGGCAGGGGCTCCACTGAAGCTTTCTTT. As protein: CASSDGRGSTEAFF.

The gene calls are TRBV11-3 and TRBJ1-3, with D tentatively TRBD1 (5 bases). The CDR3 spans 17 residues. Trimming cost V 3 bases and J 0 bases, with 15 bases left between them. The germline V gene encodes CDR1 SGHNT and CDR2 YENEEA. This CDR3 reads CASSLVKGVFSGNTIYF. The CDR3 nucleotides read TGTGCCAGCAGCTTGGTAAAAGGGGTTTTCTCTGGAAACACCATATATTTT. The full variable domain, in which reference TRBV11-3 and TRBJ1-3 provide the parts outside the CDR3, is EAGVVQSPRYKIIEKKQPVAFWCNPISGHNTLYWYLQNLGQGPELLIRYENEEAVDDSQLPKDRFSAERLKGVDSTLKIQPAELGDSAVYLCASSLVKGVFSGNTIYFGEGSWLTVV.

The V and J genes are TRBV2 and TRBJ2-7, with TRBD2 as a possible D gene (5 bases). From germline, CDR1 is SNHLY and CDR2 FYNNEI. Trimming removed 8 bases at V and 4 bases at J, with 15 bases between. The CDR3 covers 13 residues. CDR3 sequence: CASQDRSGYEQYF. The CDR3 DNA sequence: TGTGCCAGCCAGGACCGGTCGGGGTACGAGCAGTACTTC.